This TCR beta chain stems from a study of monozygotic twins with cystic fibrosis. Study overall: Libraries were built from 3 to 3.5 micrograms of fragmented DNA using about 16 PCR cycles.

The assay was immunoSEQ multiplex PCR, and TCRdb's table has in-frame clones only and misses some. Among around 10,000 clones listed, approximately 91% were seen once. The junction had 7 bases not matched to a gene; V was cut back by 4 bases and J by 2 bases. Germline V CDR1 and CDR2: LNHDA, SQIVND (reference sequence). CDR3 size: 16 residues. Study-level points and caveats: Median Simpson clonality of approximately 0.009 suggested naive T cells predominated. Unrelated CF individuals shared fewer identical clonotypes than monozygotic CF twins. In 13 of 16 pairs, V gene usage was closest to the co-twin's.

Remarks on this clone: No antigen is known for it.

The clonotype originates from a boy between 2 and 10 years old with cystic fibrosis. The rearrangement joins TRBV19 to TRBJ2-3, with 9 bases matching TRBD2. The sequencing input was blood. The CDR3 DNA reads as TGTGCCAGTAGTAAAGTAGCGGGGGAACCCACAGATACGCAGTATTTT. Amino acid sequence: CASSKVAGEPTDTQYF.